This T cell receptor beta chain originates from a study of blood T cells in healthy people across ages. Study-level information: Researchers report that template switching captured about one barcoded beta molecule per two T cells.

Study-wide findings and caveats: Naive CD4+ cell counts and diversity both ran higher in long-lived than in aged donors.

With a J-beta primer mix and a sample-barcoded 5' primer, a second PCR ran about 7 to 11 cycles. In TCRdb, the 5' RACE reads were re-called with MiXCR into one record per CDR3 protein. Of around 1.7 million distinct CDR3 sequences in the sample, 28% were seen once. V was pared by 1 base and J by 0 bases, with 9 bases between. CDR1 is LGHNA, CDR2 YNFKEQ, per germline. This CDR3 contains 15 residues. This clonotype has a handful of counts. Its antigen remains unidentified. The sample comprised blood. This chain connects TRBV4-2 to TRBJ2-5; D is unclear. The receptor comes from a young woman in good health. The CDR3 is CASSQVTTNQETQYF. The CDR3 nucleotides are TGTGCCAGCAGCCAAGTCACGACAAACCAAGAGACCCAGTACTTC.